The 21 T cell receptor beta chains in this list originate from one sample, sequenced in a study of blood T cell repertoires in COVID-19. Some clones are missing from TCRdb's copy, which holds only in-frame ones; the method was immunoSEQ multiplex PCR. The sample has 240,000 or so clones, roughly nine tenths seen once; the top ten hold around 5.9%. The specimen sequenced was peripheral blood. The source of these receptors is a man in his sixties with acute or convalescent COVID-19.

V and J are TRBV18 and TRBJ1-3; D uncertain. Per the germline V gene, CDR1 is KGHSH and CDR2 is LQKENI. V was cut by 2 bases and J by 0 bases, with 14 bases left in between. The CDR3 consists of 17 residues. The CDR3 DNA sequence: TGTGCCAGCTCACCAGCAGGTTTTGTTTTCTCTGGAAACACCATATATTTT. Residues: CASSPAGFVFSGNTIYF.

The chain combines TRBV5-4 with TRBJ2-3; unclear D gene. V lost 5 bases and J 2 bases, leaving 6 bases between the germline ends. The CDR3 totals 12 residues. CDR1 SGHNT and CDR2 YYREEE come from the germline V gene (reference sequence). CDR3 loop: CASSSNTDTQYF. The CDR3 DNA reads TGTGCCAGCAGTTCTAACACAGATACGCAGTATTTT.

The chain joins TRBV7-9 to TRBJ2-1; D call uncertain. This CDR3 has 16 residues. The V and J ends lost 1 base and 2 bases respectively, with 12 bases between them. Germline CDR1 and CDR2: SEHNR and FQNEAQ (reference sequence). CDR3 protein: CASSLDGWQAYNEQFF. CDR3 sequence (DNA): TGTGCCAGCAGCTTAGACGGGTGGCAAGCCTACAATGAGCAGTTCTTC.

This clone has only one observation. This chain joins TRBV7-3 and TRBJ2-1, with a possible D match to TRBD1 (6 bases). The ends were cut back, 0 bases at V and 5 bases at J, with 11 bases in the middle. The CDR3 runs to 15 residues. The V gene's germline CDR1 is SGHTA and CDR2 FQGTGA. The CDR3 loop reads CASSLTGALNNEQFF. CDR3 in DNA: TGTGCCAGCAGCTTAACGGGGGCGCTGAACAATGAGCAGTTCTTC.

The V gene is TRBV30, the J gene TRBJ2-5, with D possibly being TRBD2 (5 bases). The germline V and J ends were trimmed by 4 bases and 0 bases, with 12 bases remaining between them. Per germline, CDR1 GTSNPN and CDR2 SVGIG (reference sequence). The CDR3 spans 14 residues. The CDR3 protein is CAWNRAANQETQYF. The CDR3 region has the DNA TGTGCCTGGAACCGAGCGGCCAACCAAGAGACCCAGTACTTC.

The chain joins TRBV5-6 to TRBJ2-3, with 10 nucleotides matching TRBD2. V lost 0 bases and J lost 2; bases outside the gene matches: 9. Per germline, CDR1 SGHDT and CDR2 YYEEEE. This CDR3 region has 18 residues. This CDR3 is CASSLAKAGGPITDTQYF. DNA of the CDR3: TGTGCCAGCAGCTTGGCCAAAGCGGGAGGGCCAATCACAGATACGCAGTATTTT. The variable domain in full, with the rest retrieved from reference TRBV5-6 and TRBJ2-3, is DAGVTQSPTHLIKTRGQQVTLRCSPKSGHDTVSWYQQALGQGPQFIFQYYEEEERQRGNFPDRFSGHQFPNYSSELNVNALLLGDSALYLCASSLAKAGGPITDTQYFGPGTRLTVL.

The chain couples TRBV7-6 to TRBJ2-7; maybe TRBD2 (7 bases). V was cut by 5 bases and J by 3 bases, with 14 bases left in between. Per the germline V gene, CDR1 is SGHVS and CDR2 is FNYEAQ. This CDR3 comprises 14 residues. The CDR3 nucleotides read TGTGCCAGCAGCCAGGGGAGGGTTTACTACGAGCAGTACTTC. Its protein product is CASSQGRVYYEQYF. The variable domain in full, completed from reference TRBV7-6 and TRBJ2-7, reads GAGVSQSPRYKVTKRGQDVALRCDPISGHVSLYWYRQALGQGPEFLTYFNYEAQQDKSGLPNDRFSAERPEGSISTLTIQRTEQRDSAMYRCASSQGRVYYEQYFGPGTRLTVT.

The CDR3 region is CASSRGGGRASGANVLTF. Written as DNA, the CDR3 is TGTGCCAGCAGCCGCGGGGGCGGGAGGGCCTCTGGGGCCAACGTCCTGACTTTC. This chain uses TRBV6-2 or TRBV6-3 with TRBJ2-6; TRBD2 aligns across 9 bases. Per germline, CDR1 MNHEY and CDR2 SVGEGT. V was pared by 6 bases and J by 0 bases, with 9 bases of the junction left unmatched. The CDR3 consists of 18 residues.

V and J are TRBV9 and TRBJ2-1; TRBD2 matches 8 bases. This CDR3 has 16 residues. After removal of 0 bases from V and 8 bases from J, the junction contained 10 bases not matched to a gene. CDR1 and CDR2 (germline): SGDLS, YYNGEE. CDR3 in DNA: TGTGCCAGCAGCGTAGGATTAGCGGGATTTCAGGATGAGCAGTTCTTC. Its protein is CASSVGLAGFQDEQFF.

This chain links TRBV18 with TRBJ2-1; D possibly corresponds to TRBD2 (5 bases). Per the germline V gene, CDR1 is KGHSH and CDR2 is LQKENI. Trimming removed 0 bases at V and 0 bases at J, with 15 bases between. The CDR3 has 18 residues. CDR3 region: CASSPPLARVGSYNEQFF. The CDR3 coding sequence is TGTGCCAGCTCACCACCCCTGGCGCGGGTCGGCTCCTACAATGAGCAGTTCTTC.

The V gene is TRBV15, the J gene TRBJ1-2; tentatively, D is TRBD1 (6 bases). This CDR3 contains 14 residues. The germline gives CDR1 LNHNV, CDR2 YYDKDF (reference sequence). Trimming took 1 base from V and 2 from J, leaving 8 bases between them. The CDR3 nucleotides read TGTGCCACCAGCAGAGGAGACAGGAACTATGGCTACACCTTC. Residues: CATSRGDRNYGYTF.

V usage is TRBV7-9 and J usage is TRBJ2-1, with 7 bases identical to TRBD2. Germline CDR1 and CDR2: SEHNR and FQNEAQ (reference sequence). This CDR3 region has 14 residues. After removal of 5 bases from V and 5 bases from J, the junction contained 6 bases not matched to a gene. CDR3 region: CASSARGRDNEQFF. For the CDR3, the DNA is TGTGCCAGCAGCGCCCGCGGGAGAGACAATGAGCAGTTCTTC.

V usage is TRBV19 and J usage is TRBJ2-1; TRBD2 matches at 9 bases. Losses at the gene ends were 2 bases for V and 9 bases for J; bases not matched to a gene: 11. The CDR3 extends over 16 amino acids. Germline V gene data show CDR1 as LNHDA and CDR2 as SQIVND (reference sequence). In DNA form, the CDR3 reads TGTGCCAGTAGTATAATCGGCGGGAGGGCCATAAGTGAGCAGTTCTTC. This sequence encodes CASSIIGGRAISEQFF.

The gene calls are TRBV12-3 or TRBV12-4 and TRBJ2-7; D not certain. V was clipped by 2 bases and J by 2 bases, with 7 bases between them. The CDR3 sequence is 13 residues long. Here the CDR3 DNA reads TGTGCCAGCAGTTTAAGACTTGCCTACGAGCAGTACTTC. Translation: CASSLRLAYEQYF.

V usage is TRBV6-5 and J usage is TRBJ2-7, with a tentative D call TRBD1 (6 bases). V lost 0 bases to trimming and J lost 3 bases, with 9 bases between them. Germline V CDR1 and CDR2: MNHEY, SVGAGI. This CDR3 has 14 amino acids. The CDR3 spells CASSYSTGVYEQYF. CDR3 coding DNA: TGTGCCAGCAGTTACTCGACAGGAGTCTACGAGCAGTACTTC.

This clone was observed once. The CDR3 spells CASNTGGLEEKLFF. The CDR3 DNA sequence: TGTGCCAGCAACACCGGGGGGCTGGAAGAAAAACTGTTTTTT. This chain joins TRBV28 and TRBJ1-4; a possible D gene is TRBD1 (6 bases). This CDR3 has 14 amino acids. Between the trimmed V and J ends, which lost 7 bases and 8 bases, there was a span of 17 bases. Germline CDR1 is MDHEN and CDR2 is SYDVKM.

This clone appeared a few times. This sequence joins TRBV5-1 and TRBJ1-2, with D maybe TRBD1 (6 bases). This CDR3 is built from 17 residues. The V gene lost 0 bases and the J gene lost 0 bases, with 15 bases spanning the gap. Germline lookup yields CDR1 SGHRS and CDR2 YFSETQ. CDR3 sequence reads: CASSLAGKGTPNYGYTF. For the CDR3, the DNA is TGCGCCAGCAGCTTGGCCGGTAAGGGGACACCTAACTATGGCTACACCTTC. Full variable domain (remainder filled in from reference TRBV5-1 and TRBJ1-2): KAGVTQTPRYLIKTRGQQVTLSCSPISGHRSVSWYQQTPGQGLQFLFEYFSETQRNKGNFPGRFSGRQFSNSRSEMNVSTLELGDSALYLCASSLAGKGTPNYGYTFGSGTRLTVV.

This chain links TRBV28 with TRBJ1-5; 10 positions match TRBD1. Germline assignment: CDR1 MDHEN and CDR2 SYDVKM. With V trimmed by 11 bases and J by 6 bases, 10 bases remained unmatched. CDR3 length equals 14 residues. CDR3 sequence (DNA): TGTGCCGCGGCCCGGACAGGGGGTTTTCAGCCCCAGCATTTT. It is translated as CAAARTGGFQPQHF.

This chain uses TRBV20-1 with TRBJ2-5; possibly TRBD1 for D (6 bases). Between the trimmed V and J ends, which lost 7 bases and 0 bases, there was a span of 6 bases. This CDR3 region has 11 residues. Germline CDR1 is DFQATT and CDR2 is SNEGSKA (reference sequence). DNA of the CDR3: TGCAGTGGACAGGACCAAGAGACCCAGTACTTC. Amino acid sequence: CSGQDQETQYF.

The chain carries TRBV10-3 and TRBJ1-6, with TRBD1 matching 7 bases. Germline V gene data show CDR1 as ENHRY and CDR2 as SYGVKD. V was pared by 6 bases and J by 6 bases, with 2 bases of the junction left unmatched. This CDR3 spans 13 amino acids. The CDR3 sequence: CAIRGDSNSPLHF. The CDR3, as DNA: TGTGCCATCAGAGGGGACAGTAATTCACCCCTCCACTTT.

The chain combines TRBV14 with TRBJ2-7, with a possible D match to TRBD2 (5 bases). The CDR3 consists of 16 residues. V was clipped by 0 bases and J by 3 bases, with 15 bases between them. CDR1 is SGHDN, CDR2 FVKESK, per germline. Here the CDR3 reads CASSQDFRGISYEQYF. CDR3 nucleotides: TGTGCCAGCAGCCAAGATTTCCGGGGAATTAGCTACGAGCAGTACTTC. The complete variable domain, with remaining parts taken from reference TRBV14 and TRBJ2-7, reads EAGVTQFPSHSVIEKGQTVTLRCDPISGHDNLYWYRRVMGKEIKFLLHFVKESKQDESGMPNNRFLAERTGGTYSTLKVQPAELEDSGVYFCASSQDFRGISYEQYFGPGTRLTVT.